This TCR beta chain originates from a study of CD8 T cells in ankylosing spondylitis. The CDR3 has 15 amino acids. CDR1 and CDR2 from the germline V gene are SQVTM and ANQGSEA. The J segment lost 2 bases and the V segment lost 7 bases, leaving 8 bases of the junction unmatched. This clonotype has just a few counts. Its antigen is unidentified. TCRdb redid the calling of the 5' RACE reads with MiXCR, one entry per CDR3 protein. Of 84,000 or so distinct CDR3 sequences listed, 27% are singletons. General study findings and limits: Reportedly, matched ankylosing spondylitis synovial fluid was significantly enriched for disease-linked clones. A CD8+ phenotype characterized the disease-linked clones, which were relatively rare in peripheral blood. Blood of patients with ankylosing spondylitis appeared to be characterized by a TCR beta motif of about 8 highly homologous variants.

The TCR comes from a male donor with ankylosing spondylitis or in good health (not recorded which). Material for sequencing was blood, either unsorted or a sorted T cell fraction (not recorded which). V is TRBV29-1 and J is TRBJ2-1, with TRBD1 matching 10 bases. The CDR3 reads CSGDRGPSPYNEQFF. The CDR3 coding sequence is TGCAGCGGAGACAGGGGGCCATCTCCCTACAATGAGCAGTTCTTC.